The 27 T cell receptor beta chains listed next were all sequenced from one sample in a study of T cell changes during pregnancy in multiple sclerosis (dated by TCRdb to the late 2010s). Receptors were amplified or captured by the immunoSEQ multiplex PCR assay. The immuneACCESS repertoire file appears here via TCRdb, limited to in-frame rearrangements. These files lack a portion of the clones; in checked studies, under half of the deficit traces to unresolved V genes, and the cause of the others is not known. Present in this sample are over 55,000 clones, 92% of which were seen just once. Approximately 3% of the sample rests with the top ten. The sequences come from CD8+ T cells from peripheral blood mononuclear cells, collected in the third trimester of pregnancy. The receptor set was obtained from a female donor in good health, enrolled as a control in a pregnancy study.

The chain uses TRBV5-8 and TRBJ1-2; TRBD1 is a possible D gene (5 bases). Trimming removed 2 bases at V and 5 bases at J, with 10 bases between. This CDR3 has 13 residues. From germline, CDR1 is SGHTS and CDR2 YDEGEE. The CDR3 here is CASSFGGTYGYTF. The CDR3, as DNA: TGTGCCAGCAGCTTCGGGGGAACATATGGCTACACCTTC.

The chain is built from TRBV7-2 and TRBJ2-5; D is possibly TRBD2 (5 bases). Trimming removed 7 bases from V and 5 bases from J, with 11 bases in between. Germline CDR1 is SGHTA and CDR2 is FQGNSA. The CDR3 runs 12 residues. The CDR3, as DNA: TGTGCCAGCACCCCCTCGGGGGAGACCCAGTACTTC. It yields the protein CASTPSGETQYF.

The chain uses TRBV4-3 and TRBJ2-3; 11 bases line up with TRBD2. J lost 1 base, V lost 0 bases, and 12 bases had no gene match. The CDR3 consists of 20 residues. From germline, CDR1 is LGHNA and CDR2 YSLEER. The CDR3: CASSQDFLAGGIWGTDTQYF. CDR3 DNA: TGCGCCAGCAGCCAAGATTTCTTAGCGGGGGGGATCTGGGGCACAGATACGCAGTATTTT.

The chain carries TRBV5-1 and TRBJ1-1, with D hard to call. The CDR3 totals 13 residues. Deletions cut 0 bases from V and 0 bases from J, with 3 bases between. CDR1 is SGHRS, CDR2 YFSETQ, per germline. The CDR3 loop reads CASSLAVNTEAFF. CDR3 nucleotides: TGCGCCAGCAGCTTGGCAGTGAACACTGAAGCTTTCTTT.

V usage is TRBV4-2 and J usage is TRBJ2-1; 11 bases align to TRBD2. The CDR3 consists of 16 residues. V dropped 3 bases and J dropped 10; count of bases not matched to a gene: 11. The germline CDR1 and CDR2 sequences are LGHNA and YNFKEQ. As DNA, the CDR3 is TGTGCCAGCAGCCAGATAGCGGGGGGGCCACTTGGGGAGCAGTTCTTC. It is translated as CASSQIAGGPLGEQFF.

This chain links TRBV13 with TRBJ1-4; TRBD1 aligns across 12 bases. The CDR3 is 17 residues long. The V segment lost 5 bases and the J segment 7 bases; nucleotides outside the gene matches: 11. Germline lookup yields CDR1 PRHDT and CDR2 FYEKMQ (reference sequence). The CDR3 nucleotides read TGTGCCAGCAGCCGTAAAACGGGACAGGGGGCCTCTGAAAAACTGTTTTTT. Protein sequence: CASSRKTGQGASEKLFF.

The rearrangement links TRBV4-3 to TRBJ2-4; a possible D gene is TRBD2 (5 bases). Germline V CDR1 and CDR2: LGHNA, YSLEER. The CDR3 is made up of 16 amino acids. V was shortened by 1 base and J by 1 base, with 11 bases between the two germline ends. CDR3 bases: TGCGCCAGCAGCCAAGTAACGGGGTTGGCCAAAAACATTCAGTACTTC. Protein product: CASSQVTGLAKNIQYF.

The chain combines TRBV14 with TRBJ2-1; D gene ambiguous. CDR3 length equals 15 residues. Germline V gives CDR1 SGHDN, CDR2 FVKESK. Between the trimmed V and J ends, which lost 1 base and 8 bases, there was a span of 15 bases. The CDR3 nucleotides read TGTGCCAGCAGCCAAGGACCCCAGGCCTGGGATGAGCAGTTCTTC. This sequence encodes CASSQGPQAWDEQFF.

This rearrangement joins TRBV19 to TRBJ1-1, with no clear D. V was trimmed by 4 bases and J by 1 base, leaving 7 bases between them. The CDR3 loop spans 13 amino acids. CDR1 is LNHDA, CDR2 SQIVND, per germline (reference sequence). Written as DNA, the CDR3 is TGTGCCAGTAGTAGTCCTTGGAACACTGAAGCTTTCTTT. Its translation: CASSSPWNTEAFF.

V gene TRBV5-5 combines with J gene TRBJ2-1, with a tentative D call TRBD2 (6 bases). CDR1 is SGHKS and CDR2 is YYEKEE in the germline V gene (reference sequence). Between the trimmed V and J ends, which lost 3 bases and 7 bases, there was a span of 8 bases. This CDR3 contains 12 residues. CDR3 in DNA: TGTGCCAGCAGCTACGGACTAAATGAGCAGTTCTTC. This translates into CASSYGLNEQFF. The complete variable domain, with remaining parts taken from reference TRBV5-5 and TRBJ2-1, reads DAGVTQSPTHLIKTRGQQVTLRCSPISGHKSVSWYQQVLGQGPQFIFQYYEKEERGRGNFPDRFSARQFPNYSSELNVNALLLGDSALYLCASSYGLNEQFFGPGTRLTVL.

This chain connects TRBV4-3 to TRBJ1-3; D not resolved. From germline, CDR1 is LGHNA and CDR2 YSLEER. Trimming shortened V by 0 bases and J by 1 base, and 7 bases separated the two germline ends. This CDR3 comprises 15 residues. The CDR3 sequence is CASSQEGGSGNTIYF. The DNA for the CDR3 is TGCGCCAGCAGCCAAGAGGGAGGGTCTGGAAACACCATATATTTT.

The rearrangement joins TRBV4-3 to TRBJ1-6; 7 bases agree with TRBD1. The germline gives CDR1 LGHNA, CDR2 YSLEER. V lost 0 bases, J lost 6 bases, and 5 bases stayed unmatched. The CDR3 spans 16 residues. The CDR3 spells CASSQDAGGGNSPLHF. As DNA, the CDR3 is TGCGCCAGCAGCCAAGATGCAGGGGGAGGTAATTCACCCCTCCACTTT.

V usage is TRBV4-2 and J usage is TRBJ2-3; D remains unclear. The CDR3 extends over 14 amino acids. The germline CDR1 and CDR2 sequences are LGHNA and YNFKEQ. V lost 4 bases, J lost 2 bases, and 10 bases lay in between. CDR3 sequence (DNA): TGTGCCAGCAGCCCTCCCGCGGTCACAGATACGCAGTATTTT. Translating gives CASSPPAVTDTQYF.

The rearrangement joins TRBV30 to TRBJ2-6, with a weak D call TRBD1 (6 bases). CDR1 GTSNPN and CDR2 SVGIG come from the germline V gene (reference sequence). V was shortened by 8 bases and J by 0 bases, with 20 bases between the two germline ends. The CDR3 spans 17 residues. CDR3 sequence reads: CARKPTDRSSGANVLTF. In nucleotides, the CDR3 is TGTGCCAGGAAGCCCACGGACAGATCCTCTGGGGCCAACGTCCTGACTTTC.

The V call is TRBV27, the J call TRBJ1-1, with unresolved D. Germline V gene lookup returns CDR1 MNHEY and CDR2 SMNVEV (reference sequence). The CDR3 totals 15 residues. Between the trimmed V and J ends, which lost 4 bases and 0 bases, there was a span of 12 bases. The CDR3 nucleotides are TGTGCCAGCAGTTCCCGAACACACATGAACACTGAAGCTTTCTTT. It specifies CASSSRTHMNTEAFF.

The V and J genes are TRBV6-5 and TRBJ1-2; 7 positions match TRBD1. Germline trimming cut 6 bases from V and 6 bases from J; bases unmatched to any gene: 10. CDR1 and CDR2 from the germline V gene are MNHEY and SVGAGI. This CDR3 is built from 14 residues. The DNA of the CDR3 is TGTGCCAGCAGCTCAACAGGGGTTTTGAATGGCTACACCTTC. Encoded protein: CASSSTGVLNGYTF.

The V call is TRBV7-9, the J call TRBJ2-7, with D maybe TRBD2 (5 bases). Trimming cost V 11 bases and J 5 bases, with 16 bases left between them. The CDR3 has 12 residues. Germline V gene data show CDR1 as SEHNR and CDR2 as FQNEAQ (reference sequence). The CDR3 DNA reads as TGTGCCTCATCGGGGATTACCCACGAGCAGTACTTC. Its protein is CASSGITHEQYF.

This clone was recorded a few times. This sequence joins TRBV20-1 and TRBJ2-7, with D perhaps TRBD1 (5 bases). This CDR3 region has 11 residues. From germline, CDR1 is DFQATT and CDR2 SNEGSKA (reference sequence). Trimming pared 3 bases from V and 7 bases from J, leaving 10 bases between. CDR3 nucleotide sequence: TGCAGTGCTAGTTGGTCAGGGGAGCAGTACTTC. This sequence encodes CSASWSGEQYF.

The chain joins TRBV30 to TRBJ2-7; 10 bases are a match to TRBD2. CDR1 is GTSNPN, CDR2 SVGIG, per germline (reference sequence). Trimming at V came to 8 bases and at J to 2 bases, leaving 6 bases not matched to a gene. The CDR3 has 13 amino acids. CDR3 amino acids: CAVLAGTAYEQYF. CDR3 coding DNA: TGTGCCGTACTAGCGGGAACAGCCTACGAGCAGTACTTC.

This clone was counted between two and nine times. The rearrangement uses TRBV7-9 and TRBJ1-1; TRBD1 matches at 7 bases. The junction had 9 bases not matched to a gene; V was cut back by 4 bases and J by 7 bases. The CDR3 has 14 residues. The germline V gene encodes CDR1 SEHNR and CDR2 FQNEAQ (reference sequence). The CDR3 protein is CASSYPSGQLEAFF. In DNA, the CDR3 is TGTGCCAGCAGCTACCCCTCGGGACAGCTTGAAGCTTTCTTT. Using reference TRBV7-9 and TRBJ1-1 for the parts outside the CDR3, the full variable domain is DTGVSQNPRHKITKRGQNVTFRCDPISEHNRLYWYRQTLGQGPEFLTYFQNEAQLEKSRLLSDRFSAERPKGSFSTLEIQRTEQGDSAMYLCASSYPSGQLEAFFGQGTRLTVV.

The chain couples TRBV5-8 to TRBJ2-7; 9 bases are a match to TRBD1. The V and J ends lost 4 bases and 2 bases, in that order; junction bases with no gene match: 10. Germline V gene lookup returns CDR1 SGHTS and CDR2 YDEGEE. This CDR3 has 16 amino acids. DNA for the CDR3: TGTGCCAGCAGCCTGAAGGGACAGGGCTACACCTACGAGCAGTACTTC. It is translated as CASSLKGQGYTYEQYF.

V usage is TRBV9 and J usage is TRBJ2-7, with 7 bases fitting TRBD2. Per the germline V gene, CDR1 is SGDLS and CDR2 is YYNGEE. The CDR3 runs 15 residues. With 4 bases clipped from V and 5 bases from J, the junction kept 12 bases outside the gene matches. CDR3 amino acids: CASSPGGYLNNEQYF. The CDR3 DNA sequence: TGTGCCAGCAGCCCCGGGGGGTACCTAAATAACGAGCAGTACTTC.

This clone occurred once. The chain joins TRBV29-1 to TRBJ1-1; weak D call: TRBD1 (5 bases). The CDR3 length is 14 residues. Germline V lookup: CDR1 SQVTM, CDR2 ANQGSEA. The ends were cut back, 2 bases at V and 0 bases at J, with 10 bases in the middle. CDR3: CSVEKGTLNTEAFF. The CDR3 nucleotides read TGCAGCGTTGAAAAAGGGACTTTGAACACTGAAGCTTTCTTT.

The rearrangement uses TRBV6-1 and TRBJ2-7, with TRBD1 as a possible D gene (6 bases). Germline assignment: CDR1 MNHNS and CDR2 SASEGT. The CDR3 totals 12 residues. Trimming took 8 bases from V and 7 from J, leaving 15 bases between them. In nucleotides, the CDR3 is TGTGCCAGCTTGATACAGGGCTGGGAGCAGTACTTC. Translation gives CASLIQGWEQYF.

V gene TRBV6-5 combines with J gene TRBJ2-1; 7 nucleotides align to TRBD2. Germline V gives CDR1 MNHEY, CDR2 SVGAGI. V lost 0 bases and J lost 10; bases outside the gene matches: 6. The CDR3 totals 14 residues. Written as DNA, the CDR3 is TGTGCCAGCAGTTACTCGGAGTGGGGGGGGGAGCAGTTCTTC. As protein: CASSYSEWGGEQFF.

This chain uses TRBV19 with TRBJ1-4, with TRBD1 matching over 8 bases. V shed 7 bases, J shed 6 bases, and the junction held 10 bases outside the gene matches. Germline V gene lookup returns CDR1 LNHDA and CDR2 SQIVND (reference sequence). The CDR3 length is 15 residues. As DNA, the CDR3 is TGTGCCAGTACCCCAAGTCAGGGGGCCCATGAAAAACTGTTTTTT. It encodes CASTPSQGAHEKLFF. The complete variable domain, with remaining parts taken from reference TRBV19 and TRBJ1-4, reads DGGITQSPKYLFRKEGQNVTLSCEQNLNHDAMYWYRQDPGQGLRLIYYSQIVNDFQKGDIAEGYSVSREKKESFPLTVTSAQKNPTAFYLCASTPSQGAHEKLFFGSGTQLSVL.

The rearrangement links TRBV4-3 to TRBJ2-7, with D possibly TRBD1 on 6 matching bases. Trimming shortened V by 1 base and J by 3 bases, and 16 bases separated the two germline ends. Germline lookup yields CDR1 LGHNA and CDR2 YSLEER. The CDR3 is 16 residues long. The CDR3 DNA reads TGCGCCAGCAGCCAAGGGGGGCCCGGGCCGATCTACGAGCAGTACTTC. Its translation: CASSQGGPGPIYEQYF.